This T cell receptor beta chain was recorded in a study of blood T cell repertoires in COVID-19. V dropped 5 bases and J dropped 7; count of bases not matched to a gene: 5. The CDR3 consists of 14 residues. In germline, CDR1 is SGHAT, CDR2 FQNNGV. This table comes from immunoSEQ multiplex PCR, and its TCRdb copy is limited to in-frame clones, with some not included. The sample has tens of thousands of clones; about 88% are singletons. The receptor was isolated from a man in his sixties with acute or convalescent COVID-19. The sequencing input was peripheral blood. The chain carries TRBV11-2 and TRBJ1-2, with 12 nucleotides matching TRBD1. The CDR3 sequence: CASSLGQGARGYTF. The CDR3 DNA reads TGTGCCAGCAGCCTGGGACAGGGGGCGCGTGGCTACACCTTC.